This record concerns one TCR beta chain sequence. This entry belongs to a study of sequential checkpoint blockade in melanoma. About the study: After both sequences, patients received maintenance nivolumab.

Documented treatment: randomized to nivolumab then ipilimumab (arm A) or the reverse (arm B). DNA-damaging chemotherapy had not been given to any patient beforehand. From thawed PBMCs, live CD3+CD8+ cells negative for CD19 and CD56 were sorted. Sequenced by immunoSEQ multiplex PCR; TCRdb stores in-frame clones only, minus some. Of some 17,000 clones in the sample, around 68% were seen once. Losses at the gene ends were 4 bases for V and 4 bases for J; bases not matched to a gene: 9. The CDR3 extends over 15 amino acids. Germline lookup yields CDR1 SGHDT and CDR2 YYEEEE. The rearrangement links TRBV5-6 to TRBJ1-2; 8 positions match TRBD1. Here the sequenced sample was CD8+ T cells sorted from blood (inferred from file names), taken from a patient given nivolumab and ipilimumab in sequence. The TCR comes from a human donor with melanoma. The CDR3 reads CASSPTGGAFYGYTF. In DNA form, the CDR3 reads TGTGCCAGCAGCCCCACAGGGGGGGCCTTCTATGGCTACACCTTC.